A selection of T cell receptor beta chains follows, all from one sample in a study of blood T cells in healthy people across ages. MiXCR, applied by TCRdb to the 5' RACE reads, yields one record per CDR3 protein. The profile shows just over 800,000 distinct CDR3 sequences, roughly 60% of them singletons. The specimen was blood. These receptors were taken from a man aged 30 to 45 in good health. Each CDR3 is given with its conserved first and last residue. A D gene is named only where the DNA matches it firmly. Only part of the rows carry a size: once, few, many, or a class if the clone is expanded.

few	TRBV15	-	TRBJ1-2	TGTGCCACCAGAATTGGTGGGTTTTCTAACTATGGCTACACCTTC	CATRIGGFSNYGYTF
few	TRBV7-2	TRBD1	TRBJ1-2	TGTGCCAGCAGCTTCGACAGGGGGATATCTACGGGAGGCTACACCTTC	CASSFDRGISTGGYTF
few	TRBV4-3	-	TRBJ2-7	TGTGCCAGCAGCCAAGTCAGGGGGGGATACGAGCAGTACTTC	CASSQVRGGYEQYF
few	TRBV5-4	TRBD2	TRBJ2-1	TGTGCCAGCAGCTTATTTGGGACTAGACCCTACAATGAGCAGTTCTTC	CASSLFGTRPYNEQFF
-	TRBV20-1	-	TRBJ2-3	TGCAGTGCTAGAGGTGGAGGGCCGACAGATACGCAGTATTTT	CSARGGGPTDTQYF
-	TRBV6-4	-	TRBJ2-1	TGTGCCAGCAGTGACTCGCCAGGGTTGGGCAATGAGCAGTTCTTC	CASSDSPGLGNEQFF
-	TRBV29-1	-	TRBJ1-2	TGCAGCGTAAACCCGGGAGTAAACTATGGCTACACCTTC	CSVNPGVNYGYTF
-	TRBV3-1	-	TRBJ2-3	TGTGCCAGCAGCCAAGATCTCCCGGACCGGTACAGCACAGATACGCAGTATTTT	CASSQDLPDRYSTDTQYF
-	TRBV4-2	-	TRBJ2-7	TGTGCCAGCAGCTTCGAAAGCGGGTACAATGAGCAGTACTTC	CASSFESGYNEQYF
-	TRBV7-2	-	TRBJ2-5	TGTGCCAGCAGCCCCTCAATCCAAGAGACCCAGTACTTC	CASSPSIQETQYF
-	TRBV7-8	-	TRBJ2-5	TGCGCCAGCAGCTTCGGAACAACCACAAGCGGGGAGACCCAGTACTTC	CASSFGTTTSGETQYF
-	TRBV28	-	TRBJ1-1	TGTGCCAGCAGTCGCGCAGCGAACACTGAAGCTTTCTTT	CASSRAANTEAFF
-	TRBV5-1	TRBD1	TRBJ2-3	TGCGCCAGCAGCACGGGACAGGGGAGGTTAGCAGATACGCAGTATTTT	CASSTGQGRLADTQYF
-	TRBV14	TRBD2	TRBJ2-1	TGTGCCAGCAGCCAAGCCCCGGGACTAGTCCCTTCCAATGAGCAGTTCTTC	CASSQAPGLVPSNEQFF
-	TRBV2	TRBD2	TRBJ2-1	TGTGCCAGCAGTGGGGCGGGGGGATCCTACAATGAGCAGTTCTTC	CASSGAGGSYNEQFF
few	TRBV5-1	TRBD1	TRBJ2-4	TGCGCCAGCAGCGGGGGGACAGGGAGCGTTGAGGAGTACTTC	CASSGGTGSVEEYF
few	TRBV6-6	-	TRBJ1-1	TGTGCCAGCAAGAGAGGGGAGGGGATGACTGAAGCTTTCTTT	CASKRGEGMTEAFF
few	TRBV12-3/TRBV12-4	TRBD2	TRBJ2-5	TGTGCCAGCAGCTCACCTGCTGGACTAGCCCGTCAAGAGACCCAGTACTTC	CASSSPAGLARQETQYF
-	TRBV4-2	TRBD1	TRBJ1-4	TGTGCCTGCAGCCCGAGGGACAGCCCTAATGAAAAACTGTTTTTT	CACSPRDSPNEKLFF
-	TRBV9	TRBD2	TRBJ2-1	TGTGCCAGCAGCGTACGTGGTAGCGGGGGTGATGATGAGCAGTTCTTC	CASSVRGSGGDDEQFF
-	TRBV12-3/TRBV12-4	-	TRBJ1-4	TGTGCCAGCAGTTTACAGGGCTATAATGAAAAACTGTTTTTT	CASSLQGYNEKLFF
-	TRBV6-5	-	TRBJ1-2	TGTGCCAGCAGCCCCGAGGCTGTCTTGGGGGGCTACACCTTC	CASSPEAVLGGYTF
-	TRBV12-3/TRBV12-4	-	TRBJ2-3	TGTGCCAGCAGTCCTTACAGGGGGGGTACGCAGTATTTT	CASSPYRGGTQYF
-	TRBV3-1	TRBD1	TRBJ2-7	TGTGCCAGCAGCCAAGACAGGACAGGGAGACACGAGCAGTACTTC	CASSQDRTGRHEQYF
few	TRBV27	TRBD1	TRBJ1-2	TGTGCCAGCAGTTTAGGGACAGGGGGTGGCGACTATGGCTACACCTTC	CASSLGTGGGDYGYTF
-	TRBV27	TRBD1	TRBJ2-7	TGTGCCAGCAGTCGGACCGGGACAGTCTACGAGCAGTACTTC	CASSRTGTVYEQYF
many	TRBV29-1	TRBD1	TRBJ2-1	TGCAGCGTCGGACAGGCTGCAAGCAGTGAGCAGTTCTTC	CSVGQAASSEQFF
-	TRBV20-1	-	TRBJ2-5	TGCAGTGCTATTAATGCTGGGTCGGCTCGGGAGACCCAGTACTTC	CSAINAGSARETQYF
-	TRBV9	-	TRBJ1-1	TGTGCCAGCAGCGTAGAAATGCACACTGAAGCTTTCTTT	CASSVEMHTEAFF
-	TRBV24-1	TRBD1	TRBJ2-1	TGTGCCACCAGTGCCCTAGATCCAGGGGGTGGCAATGAGCAGTTCTTC	CATSALDPGGGNEQFF
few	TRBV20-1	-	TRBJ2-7	TGCAGTCCTGGTCCTTTCGAGAACGAGCAGTACTTC	CSPGPFENEQYF
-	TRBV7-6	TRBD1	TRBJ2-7	TGTGCCAGCAGCTTAGGACAGGGCCCGTGGTACGAGCAGTACTTC	CASSLGQGPWYEQYF
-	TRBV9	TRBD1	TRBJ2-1	TGTGCCAGCAGCGCCCGGGACAGCCCATACAATGAGCAGTTCTTC	CASSARDSPYNEQFF
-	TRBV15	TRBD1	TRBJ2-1	TGTGCCACCAGCACCGGGACAGGGGGATACAATGAGCAGTTCTTC	CATSTGTGGYNEQFF
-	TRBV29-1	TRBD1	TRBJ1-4	TGCAGCGGGGGACAGGTTAATGAAAAACTGTTTTTT	CSGGQVNEKLFF
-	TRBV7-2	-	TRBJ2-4	TGTGCCAGCAGCTTAGTCGTGGGGCGTTCCCAAAACATTCAGTACTTC	CASSLVVGRSQNIQYF
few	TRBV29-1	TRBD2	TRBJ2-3	TGCAGCGTTGTTCGGGGGGGCGCCGCAGATACGCAGTATTTT	CSVVRGGAADTQYF
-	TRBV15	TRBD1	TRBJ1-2	TGTGCCACCAGCTTACGACAGGGGGTTGGCTATGGCTACACCTTC	CATSLRQGVGYGYTF
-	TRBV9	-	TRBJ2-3	TGTGCCAGCAGCGGATCTGTGGATACGCAGTATTTT	CASSGSVDTQYF
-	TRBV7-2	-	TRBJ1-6	TGTGCCAGCAGCCCTTGGGTGGGGGGCACCGATTCACCCCTCCACTTT	CASSPWVGGTDSPLHF
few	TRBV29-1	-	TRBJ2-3	TGCAGCGTTGAGGAAGATACGCAGTATTTT	CSVEEDTQYF
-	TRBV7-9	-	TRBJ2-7	TGTGCCAGCGACAACGGGGGGCCAGACTACGAGCAGTACTTC	CASDNGGPDYEQYF
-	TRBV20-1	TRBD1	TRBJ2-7	TGCAGTGCTAGAGGGGAACCGGGACAGGGGCCCCACGAGCAGTACTTC	CSARGEPGQGPHEQYF
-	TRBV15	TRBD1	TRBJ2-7	TGTGCCACCAGCAGAGGTACGGGGACAGGGATCTACGAGCAGTACTTC	CATSRGTGTGIYEQYF
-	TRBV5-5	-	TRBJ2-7	TGTGCCAGCAGCTTAGTGGACGGGCGCTCCTACGAGCAGTACTTC	CASSLVDGRSYEQYF
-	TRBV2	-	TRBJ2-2	TGTGCCAGCAGCGGGACCCCTAACACCGGGGAGCTGTTTTTT	CASSGTPNTGELFF
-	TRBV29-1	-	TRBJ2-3	TGCAGCGTCCGACAGGCCGCGGGGGAAGATACGCAGTATTTT	CSVRQAAGEDTQYF
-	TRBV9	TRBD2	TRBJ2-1	TGTGCCAGCAGCTCACGACTAGCGGGGGGCCAGGATGAGCAGTTCTTC	CASSSRLAGGQDEQFF
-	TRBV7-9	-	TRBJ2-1	TGTGCCAGCAGCCCCCGACTCTCCTACAATGAGCAGTTCTTC	CASSPRLSYNEQFF
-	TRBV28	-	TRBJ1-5	TGTGCCAGCAGTTTCCGGGCGCGTTATAGCAATCAGCCCCAGCATTTT	CASSFRARYSNQPQHF
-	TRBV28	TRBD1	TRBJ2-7	TGTGCCAGCAGGTTAAGGGGGCGCTGGGACGAGCAGTACTTC	CASRLRGRWDEQYF
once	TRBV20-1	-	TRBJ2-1	TGCAGTGTCCTCTGGGACACAAGGAATGAGCAGTTCTTC	CSVLWDTRNEQFF
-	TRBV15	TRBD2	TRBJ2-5	TGTGCCACCAGCAGAGCGGGTTTCGGGGGGTACCAAGAGACCCAGTACTTC	CATSRAGFGGYQETQYF
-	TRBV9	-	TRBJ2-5	TGTGCCAGCAGCGTAGACAAGGATCAAGAGACCCAGTACTTC	CASSVDKDQETQYF
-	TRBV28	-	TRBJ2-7	TGTGCCAGCAGTTCGCCCGGGCCCTCAGGGGACGAGCAGTACTTC	CASSSPGPSGDEQYF
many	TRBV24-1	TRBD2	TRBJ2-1	TGTGCCACCAGTTCACTAGCGGGGGGCTACAATGAGCAGTTCTTC	CATSSLAGGYNEQFF
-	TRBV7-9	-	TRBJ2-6	TGTGCCAGCAGCCGCACAGGGAAGTCGGGCGCTCCTGGGGCCAACGTCCTGACTTTC	CASSRTGKSGAPGANVLTF
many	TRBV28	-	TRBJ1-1	TGTGCCAGCAGATCGTTTAAAGGGATGAACACTGAAGCTTTCTTT	CASRSFKGMNTEAFF
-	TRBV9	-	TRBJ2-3	TGTGCCAGCAGCGTAGGAGGGGGGGCGGGCACAGATACGCAGTATTTT	CASSVGGGAGTDTQYF